This T cell receptor beta chain appears in the sequencing data of a study of T cell repertoires in cytomegalovirus infection. Study details: CMV infection together with matching HLA type was indicated by public TCR beta signatures. Points from the study as a whole: Pooled public TCR beta family frequency picked out CMV carriers with the relevant HLA. In two of eight donors, the top clonotype was HLA-C-restricted CMV-specific.

TCRdb analysed the reads with MiXCR anew, one entry per CDR3 protein. In the table there are about 600,000 distinct CDR3 sequences, 20% to 30% of which are singletons. This clonotype was picked up a small number of times. Its target is not known. V was clipped by 2 bases and J by 5 bases, with 12 bases between them. This CDR3 comprises 13 residues. Germline V gene sequence: CDR1 DFQATT, CDR2 SNEGSKA (reference sequence). Sequenced input: CD8+ T cells from PBMCs. The chain recombines TRBV20-1 with TRBJ1-2; weak D call: TRBD1 (6 bases). This TCR derives from a human donor in good health (CMV status not recorded). Some clones in this sample may be carry-over from other donors' samples. The CDR3 is CSARKEQGYGYTF. For the CDR3, the DNA is TGCAGTGCTAGAAAGGAACAGGGATATGGCTACACCTTC.